This TCR beta chain derives from a study of CD8+ T cells in alopecia areata. Study outcomes and limitations: Normal scalp showed lower clonality than lesional scalp, especially alopecia totalis/universalis.

Comment on this clone: The antigen remains unidentified.

The CDR3 has 14 amino acids. Germline V gives CDR1 SGHVS, CDR2 FNYEAQ. V lost 5 bases to trimming and J lost 9 bases; unmatched junction nucleotides: 10. It was cDNA, reverse transcribed from extracted RNA, that served as the sequencing template. Here immunoSEQ multiplex PCR was the method, and the copy in TCRdb shows in-frame clones only, minus some. This table holds 150,000 to 200,000 clones, 50% to 60% found once. The V and J genes are TRBV7-6 and TRBJ2-7; 10 bases align to TRBD2. Source material: CD4+ T cells sorted from blood. The receptor's source is a human donor in good health. CDR3 protein: CASSRTSGAFGQYF. Here the CDR3 DNA reads TGTGCCAGCAGCCGGACTAGCGGTGCTTTTGGGCAGTACTTC.